This T cell receptor (beta chain) derives from a study of blood T cell repertoires in COVID-19. Study details: COVID-19 samples from acute and convalescent phases originated in the United States, Italy and Spain. PBMCs, B-cell-depleted T cells, or T cells were the source of the cDNA or gDNA that made up the material.

The CDR3 is 21 residues long. Per the germline V gene, CDR1 is MGHRA and CDR2 is YSYEKL. Losses at the gene ends were 4 bases for V and 1 base for J; bases not matched to a gene: 23. Per the study methods: It was from reference gene primer amplification that nucleated cell counts were estimated. Method: immunoSEQ multiplex PCR; TCRdb's copy keeps in-frame clones and lacks some. The V and J calls and clone size were taken over from that table, and D and trimming were inferred from the DNA. The data show about 150,000 clones, 75% to 90% seen once. The genes are TRBV4-1 and TRBJ2-3, with TRBD1 matching over 7 bases. The TCR was taken from a woman aged 40 to 55 with acute or convalescent COVID-19. The sample was peripheral blood. In DNA, the CDR3 is TGCGCCAGCAGCCCCCTAAACTATCGAGACGACAGGGCCGGGGGCACAGATACGCAGTATTTT. Amino acids: CASSPLNYRDDRAGGTDTQYF.